This T cell receptor beta chain was documented in a study of cytomegalovirus exposure and HLA in healthy donors. With regard to this clone: Its antigen is unknown.

PCR employed 60 Vbeta and 13 Jbeta primers. Here immunoSEQ multiplex PCR was the method, and the copy in TCRdb shows in-frame clones only, minus some. The sample carries around 250,000 clones, around 81% recorded once. General observations from the study: Roughly even sequencing depth across donors was the assumption behind the presence/absence analyses. It was reportedly the case that the classifier diagnosed cytomegalovirus status with high specificity and sensitivity. Most TCRs appeared rarely, but some public TCRs recurred in many donors.

Every donor was a healthy person donating bone marrow. The CDR3 totals 15 residues. Germline CDR1 is SGDLS and CDR2 is YYNGEE. Trimming removed 3 bases from V and 3 bases from J; junction bases left unmatched: 5. This clonotype was sampled from a woman between 55 and 75 years old in good health and CMV-seropositive. The chain combines TRBV9 with TRBJ1-4, with TRBD1 matching over 7 bases. The sample was PBMCs. The CDR3 protein is CASSGQTGPNEKLFF. Here the CDR3 DNA reads TGTGCCAGCAGCGGCCAGACAGGGCCTAATGAAAAACTGTTTTTT.